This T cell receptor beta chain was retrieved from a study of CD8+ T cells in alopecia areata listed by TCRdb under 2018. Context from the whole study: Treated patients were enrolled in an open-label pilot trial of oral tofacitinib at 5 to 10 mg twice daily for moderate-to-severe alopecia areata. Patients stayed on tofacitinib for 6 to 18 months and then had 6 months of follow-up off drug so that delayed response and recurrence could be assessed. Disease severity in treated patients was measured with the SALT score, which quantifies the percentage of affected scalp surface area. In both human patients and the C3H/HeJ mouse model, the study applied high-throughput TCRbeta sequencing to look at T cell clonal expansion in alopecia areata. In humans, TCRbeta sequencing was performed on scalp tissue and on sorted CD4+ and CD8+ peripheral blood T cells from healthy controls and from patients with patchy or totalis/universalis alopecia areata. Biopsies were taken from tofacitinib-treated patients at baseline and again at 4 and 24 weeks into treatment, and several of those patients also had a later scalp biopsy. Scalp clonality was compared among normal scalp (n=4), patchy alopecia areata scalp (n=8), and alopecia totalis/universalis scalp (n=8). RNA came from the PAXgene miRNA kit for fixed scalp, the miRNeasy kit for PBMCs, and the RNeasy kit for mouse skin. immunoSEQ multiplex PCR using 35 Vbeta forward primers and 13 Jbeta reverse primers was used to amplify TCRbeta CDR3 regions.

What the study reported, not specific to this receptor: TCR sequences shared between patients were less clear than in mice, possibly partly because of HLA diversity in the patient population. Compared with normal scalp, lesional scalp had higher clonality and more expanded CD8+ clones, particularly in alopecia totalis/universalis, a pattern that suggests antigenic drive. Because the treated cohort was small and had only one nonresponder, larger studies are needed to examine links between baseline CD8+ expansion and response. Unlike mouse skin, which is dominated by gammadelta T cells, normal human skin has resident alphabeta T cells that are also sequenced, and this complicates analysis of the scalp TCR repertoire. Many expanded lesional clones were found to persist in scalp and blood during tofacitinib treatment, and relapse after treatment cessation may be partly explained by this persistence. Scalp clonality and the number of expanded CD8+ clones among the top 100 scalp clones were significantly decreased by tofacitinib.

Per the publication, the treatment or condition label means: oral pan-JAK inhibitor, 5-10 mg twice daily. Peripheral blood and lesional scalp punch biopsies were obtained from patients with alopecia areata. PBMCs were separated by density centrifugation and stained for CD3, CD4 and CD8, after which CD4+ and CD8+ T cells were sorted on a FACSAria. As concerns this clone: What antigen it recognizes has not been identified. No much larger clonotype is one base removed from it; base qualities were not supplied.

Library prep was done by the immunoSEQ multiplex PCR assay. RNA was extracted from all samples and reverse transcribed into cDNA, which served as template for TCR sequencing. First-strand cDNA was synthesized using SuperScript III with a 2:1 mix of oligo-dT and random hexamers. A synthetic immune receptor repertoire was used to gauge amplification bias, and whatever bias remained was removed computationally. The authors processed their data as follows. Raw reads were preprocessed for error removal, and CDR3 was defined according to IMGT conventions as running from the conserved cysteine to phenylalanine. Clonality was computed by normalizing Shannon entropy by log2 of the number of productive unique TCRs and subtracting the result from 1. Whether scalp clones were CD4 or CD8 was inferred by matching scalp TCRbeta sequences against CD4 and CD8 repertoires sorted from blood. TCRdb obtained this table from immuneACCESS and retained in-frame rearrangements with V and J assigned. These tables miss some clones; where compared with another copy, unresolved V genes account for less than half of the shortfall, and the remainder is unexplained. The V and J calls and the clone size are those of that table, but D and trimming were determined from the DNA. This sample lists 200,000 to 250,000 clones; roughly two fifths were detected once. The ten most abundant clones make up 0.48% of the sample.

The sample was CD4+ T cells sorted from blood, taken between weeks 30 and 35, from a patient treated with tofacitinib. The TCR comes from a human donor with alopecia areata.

The CDR3 region has the sequence CASSLKAEAMNTEAFF. The DNA sequence reads TGCGCCAGCAGCTTGAAGGCGGAAGCTATGAACACTGAAGCTTTCTTT. The chain is encoded by TRBV5-1 joined to TRBJ1-1, with an unclear D gene assignment. Trimming takes 1 base from V and 0 bases from J, and the germline ends sit 13 bases apart. The CDR3, from cysteine to phenylalanine, totals 16 residues. This entry keeps only the CDR3 DNA: 48 bases, framed from base 1. The germline V gene encodes CDR1 SGHRS and CDR2 YFSETQ.